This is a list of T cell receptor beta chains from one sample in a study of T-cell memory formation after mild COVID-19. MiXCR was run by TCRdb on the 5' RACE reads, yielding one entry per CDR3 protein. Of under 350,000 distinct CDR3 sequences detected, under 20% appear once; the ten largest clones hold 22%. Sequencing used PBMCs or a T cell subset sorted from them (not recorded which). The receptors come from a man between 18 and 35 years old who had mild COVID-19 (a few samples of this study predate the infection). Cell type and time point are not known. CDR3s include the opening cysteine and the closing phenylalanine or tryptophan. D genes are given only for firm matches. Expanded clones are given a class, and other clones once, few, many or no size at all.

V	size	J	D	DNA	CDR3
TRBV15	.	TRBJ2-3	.	TGTGCCACCAGCAGAGATCCTCCTCCGGCTGCAGATACGCAGTATTTT	CATSRDPPPAADTQYF
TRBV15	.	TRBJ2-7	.	TGTGCCACCAGCAGAGCCGAACACAGGGAAATCTACGAGCAGTACTTC	CATSRAEHREIYEQYF
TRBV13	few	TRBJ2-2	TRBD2	TGTGCCAGCAGCGTACTAGCGGGCACCCGGGAGCTGTTTTTT	CASSVLAGTRELFF
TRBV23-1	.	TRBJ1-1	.	TGCGCCAGCGGCGGTATGAACACTGAAGCTTTCTTT	CASGGMNTEAFF
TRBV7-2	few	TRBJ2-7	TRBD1	TGTGCCAGCAGCGCGGACAGGGCCTCCTACGAGCAGTACTTC	CASSADRASYEQYF
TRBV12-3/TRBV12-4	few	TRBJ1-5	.	TGTGCCAGCAGCATTAGGGGTTTTGGCAATCAGCCCCAGCATTTT	CASSIRGFGNQPQHF
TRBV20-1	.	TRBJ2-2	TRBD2	TGCAGTGCCAACGGTCTAGCGGGGACCGGGGAGCTGTTTTTT	CSANGLAGTGELFF
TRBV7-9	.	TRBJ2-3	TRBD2	TGTGTTGTGTCTAGCGGGTTGGCAGATACGCAGTATTTT	CVVSSGLADTQYF
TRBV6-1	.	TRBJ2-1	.	TGTGCCAGCGGCGGGGGCCGCACCTACAATGAGCAGTTCTTC	CASGGGRTYNEQFF
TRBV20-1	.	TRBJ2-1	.	TGCAGTGCTAGATCGGCGGGGGCCCCCTACAATGAGCAGTTCTTC	CSARSAGAPYNEQFF
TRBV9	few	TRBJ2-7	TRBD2	TGTGCCAGCAGCGTCGTCGGCGGGGGGTCCTACGAGCAGTACTTC	CASSVVGGGSYEQYF
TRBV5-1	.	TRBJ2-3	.	TGCGCCAGCAGCTTACAAGCGGGTGCCCTAGATACGCAGTATTTT	CASSLQAGALDTQYF
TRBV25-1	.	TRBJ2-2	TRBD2	TGTGCCAGCGAGGGACTAGCGGGCCCCTCCGGGGAGCTGTTTTTT	CASEGLAGPSGELFF
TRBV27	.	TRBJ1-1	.	TGTGCCAGCAGTTTAATAGGGAATGAAGCTTTCTTT	CASSLIGNEAFF
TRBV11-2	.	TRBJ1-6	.	TGTGCCAGCACCAAGGGTTCACCCCTCCACTTT	CASTKGSPLHF
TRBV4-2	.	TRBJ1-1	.	TGTGCCAGCAGCCACCACTCGGGAGTGAACACTGAAGCTTTCTTT	CASSHHSGVNTEAFF
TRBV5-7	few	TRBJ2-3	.	TGTGCCAGTAGACTGGATCTACGACAGTATTTT	CASRLDLRQYF
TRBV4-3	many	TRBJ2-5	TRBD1	TGCGCCAGCAGCCGAGACAGGGGGCGCGTGGAGACCCAGTACTTC	CASSRDRGRVETQYF
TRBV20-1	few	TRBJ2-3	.	TGCAGTGCTGGAAGAGGACAGCACATTGGTGGGAATACGCAGTATTTT	CSAGRGQHIGGNTQYF
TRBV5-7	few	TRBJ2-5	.	TGTGCCAGCAGCTTGGCGCGGCCGGGAGAGACCCAGTACTTC	CASSLARPGETQYF
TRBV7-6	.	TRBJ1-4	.	TGTGCCAGCAGCTCAGGGGCTCCTAATGAAAAACTGTTTTTT	CASSSGAPNEKLFF
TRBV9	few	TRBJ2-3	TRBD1	TGTGCCAGCAGCGTAGGAGGGGGCAGGGTCACAGATACGCAGTATTTT	CASSVGGGRVTDTQYF
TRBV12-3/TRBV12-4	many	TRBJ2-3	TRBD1	TGTGCCAGCAGCACGGGACAGGCAGATACGCAGTATTTT	CASSTGQADTQYF
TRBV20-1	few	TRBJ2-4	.	TGCAGTGCCCCCACGGGAACTGTCAAAAACATTCAGTACTTC	CSAPTGTVKNIQYF